What follows is one T cell receptor (beta chain) and its context. Assay: immunoSEQ multiplex PCR; the TCRdb copy retains only in-frame clones and omits some. The table shows 230,000 or so clones, with roughly 84% occurring only once. The data originate from a study of blood T cell repertoires in COVID-19. The ends were cut back, 2 bases at V and 6 bases at J, with 10 bases in the middle. This CDR3 spans 13 amino acids. Germline-derived CDR1 and CDR2 are MNHEY and SVGAGI. V is TRBV6-5 and J is TRBJ1-1, with D tentatively TRBD1 (6 bases). The sequencing sample was made of peripheral blood. This receptor was obtained from a woman aged 40 to 50 who had recovered from COVID-19. This chain's CDR3 is CASSYLQGAEAFF. The CDR3 DNA reads TGTGCCAGCAGTTACCTACAGGGAGCTGAAGCTTTCTTT.